This TCR beta chain was recovered during a study of T cells after yellow fever vaccination. General study points: Reappearance after the booster was observed for most primary-vaccination clones (roughly 95% CD4, just over 85% CD8). Although most clonotypes did not, a small share appeared in both CD4 and CD8 compartments.

With 0 bases removed from V and 1 base from J, the gap between germline ends came to 10 bases. Germline assignment: CDR1 LGHNA and CDR2 YSLEER. This CDR3 region has 15 residues. This clonotype was counted at least ten times. Its antigen remains unknown. Template-switching 5'RACE yielded the TCR cDNA; a universal primer site and UMIs were added in the process. MiXCR, run by TCRdb on the 5' RACE reads, gives a single entry per CDR3 protein. The sample includes 300,000 to 350,000 distinct CDR3 sequences, almost 4% of them seen just once. The rearrangement links TRBV4-3 to TRBJ2-7; D might be TRBD1 (5 bases). The TCR was taken from a man younger than 30 who received the YFV17D yellow fever vaccine. The sequenced sample was PBMCs, obtained 5 days after the yellow fever booster vaccination. Here the CDR3 reads CASSQDRHRSYEQYF. The CDR3 nucleotides are TGCGCCAGCAGCCAAGATCGGCACAGGTCCTACGAGCAGTACTTC.